This T cell receptor (beta chain) was identified in a study of shared T cell receptors in the human thymus. The assay was immunoSEQ multiplex PCR, and TCRdb's table has in-frame clones only and misses some. The repertoire holds some 760,000 clones, approximately 83% seen once, with about 0.011% in the top ten. Germline CDR1 and CDR2: MNHEY and SMNVEV (reference sequence). The V end was cut by 2 bases, the J end by 5 bases, with 10 bases between. CDR3 length equals 13 residues. This clone came up a few times. These same data were also listed under a study on human thymus T cells. That study adds: The donor group consisted of healthy Finnish infants who were having corrective surgery for congenital heart defects. Thymus was obtained from resections taken during corrective heart surgery. Thymic and blood repertoires appeared to show biased V and J gene usage. Overlap was high between thymic repertoires from unrelated individuals, as reported in related research.

Sequencing was done on a sample of thymocytes. This chain connects TRBV27 to TRBJ2-7; perhaps TRBD1 as D (6 bases). This receptor was taken from a girl under three years old with a congenital heart defect. This CDR3 reads CASSLDRLHEQYF. The CDR3 bases are TGTGCCAGCAGTTTAGACAGGCTCCACGAGCAGTACTTC.